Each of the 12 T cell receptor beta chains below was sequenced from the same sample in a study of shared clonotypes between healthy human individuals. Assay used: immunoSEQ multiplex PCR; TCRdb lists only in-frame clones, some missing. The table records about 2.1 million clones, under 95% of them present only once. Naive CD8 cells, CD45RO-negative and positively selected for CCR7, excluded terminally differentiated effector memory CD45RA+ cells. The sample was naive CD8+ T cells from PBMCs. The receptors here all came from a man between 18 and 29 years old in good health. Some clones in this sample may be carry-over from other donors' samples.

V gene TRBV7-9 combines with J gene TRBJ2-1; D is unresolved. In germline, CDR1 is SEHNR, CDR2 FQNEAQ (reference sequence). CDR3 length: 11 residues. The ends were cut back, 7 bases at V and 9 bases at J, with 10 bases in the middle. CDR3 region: CASKGAAEQFF. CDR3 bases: TGTGCCAGCAAGGGCGCAGCTGAGCAGTTCTTC.

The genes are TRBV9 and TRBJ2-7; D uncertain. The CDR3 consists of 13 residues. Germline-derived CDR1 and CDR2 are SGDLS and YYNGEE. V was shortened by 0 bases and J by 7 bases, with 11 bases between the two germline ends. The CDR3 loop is CASSVDQNSEQYF. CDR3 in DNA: TGTGCCAGCAGCGTAGACCAGAACTCGGAGCAGTACTTC.

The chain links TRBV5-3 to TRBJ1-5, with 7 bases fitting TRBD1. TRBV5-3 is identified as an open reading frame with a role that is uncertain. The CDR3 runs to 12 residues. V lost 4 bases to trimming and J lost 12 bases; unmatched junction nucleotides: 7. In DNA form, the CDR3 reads TGTGCCAGAAGCGGTACAGGGGAGGTCCAGCATTTT. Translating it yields CARSGTGEVQHF.

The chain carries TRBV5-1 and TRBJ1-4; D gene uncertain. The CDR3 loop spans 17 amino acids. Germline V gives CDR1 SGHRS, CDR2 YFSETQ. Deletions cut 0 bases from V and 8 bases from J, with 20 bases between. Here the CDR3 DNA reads TGCGCCAGCAGCTTGGAAGGGATACGGGTTAGAGGCGAAAAACTGTTTTTT. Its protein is CASSLEGIRVRGEKLFF.

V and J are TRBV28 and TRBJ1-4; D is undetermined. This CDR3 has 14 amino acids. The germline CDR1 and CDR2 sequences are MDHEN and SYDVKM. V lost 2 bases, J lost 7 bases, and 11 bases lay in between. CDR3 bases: TGTGCCAGCAGTTTAACTACGGCCTCTGAAAAACTGTTTTTT. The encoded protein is CASSLTTASEKLFF.

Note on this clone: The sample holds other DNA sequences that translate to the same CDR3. CDR3 sequence reads: CSVVGGADYGYTF. Here the CDR3 DNA reads TGCAGCGTTGTAGGGGGGGCGGACTATGGCTACACCTTC. This sequence joins TRBV29-1 and TRBJ1-2; possibly TRBD1 for D (6 bases). The length of the CDR3 is 13 residues. V was trimmed by 4 bases and J by 3 bases, leaving 12 bases between them. Germline V CDR1 and CDR2: SQVTM, ANQGSEA.

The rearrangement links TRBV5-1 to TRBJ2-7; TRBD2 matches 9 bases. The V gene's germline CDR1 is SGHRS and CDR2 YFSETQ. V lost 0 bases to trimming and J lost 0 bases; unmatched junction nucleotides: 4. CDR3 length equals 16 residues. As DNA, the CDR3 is TGCGCCAGCAGCTTGGCCAGTAGCGGGAGCTCCTACGAGCAGTACTTC. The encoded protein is CASSLASSGSSYEQYF.

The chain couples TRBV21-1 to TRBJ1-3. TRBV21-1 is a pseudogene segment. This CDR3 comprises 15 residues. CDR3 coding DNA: TGTGCCAGCAGCAAAGGGGGGTCCTCTGGAAACACCATATATTTT. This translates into CASSKGGSSGNTIYF.

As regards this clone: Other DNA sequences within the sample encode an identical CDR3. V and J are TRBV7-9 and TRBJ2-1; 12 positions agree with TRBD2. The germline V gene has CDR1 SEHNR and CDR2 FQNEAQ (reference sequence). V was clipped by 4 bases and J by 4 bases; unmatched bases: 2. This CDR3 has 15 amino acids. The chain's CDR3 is CASSSGTSGYNEQFF. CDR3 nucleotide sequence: TGTGCCAGCAGCTCCGGGACTAGCGGGTACAATGAGCAGTTCTTC.

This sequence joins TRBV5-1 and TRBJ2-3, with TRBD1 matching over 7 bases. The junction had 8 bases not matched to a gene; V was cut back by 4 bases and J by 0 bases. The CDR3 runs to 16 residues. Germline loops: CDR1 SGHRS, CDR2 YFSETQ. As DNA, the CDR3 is TGCGCCAGCAGCCAGTGGACAGGCGTTAGCACAGATACGCAGTATTTT. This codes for CASSQWTGVSTDTQYF.

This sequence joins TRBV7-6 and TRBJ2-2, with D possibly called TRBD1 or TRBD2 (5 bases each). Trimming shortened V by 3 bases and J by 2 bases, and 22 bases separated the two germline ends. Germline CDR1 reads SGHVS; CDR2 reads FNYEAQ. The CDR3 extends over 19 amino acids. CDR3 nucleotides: TGTGCCAGCAGCTTGGCTCCTCCCAGGGCTGAGGGAAACACCGGGGAGCTGTTTTTT. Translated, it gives CASSLAPPRAEGNTGELFF.

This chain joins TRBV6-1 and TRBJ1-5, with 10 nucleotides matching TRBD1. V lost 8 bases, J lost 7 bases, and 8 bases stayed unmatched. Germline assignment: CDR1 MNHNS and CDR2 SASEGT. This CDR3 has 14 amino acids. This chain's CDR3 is CASGDRGDLQPQHF. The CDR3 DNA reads TGTGCCAGCGGGGACAGGGGAGATCTCCAGCCCCAGCATTTT.